This T cell receptor beta chain emerged from a study of T cell responses to AZD1222 COVID-19 vaccine (dated by TCRdb to the early 2020s). For context, the study as a whole: AZD1222 recipients whose second dose came at about 4 weeks and those whose second dose came at about 12 weeks were combined into one group, since spike-specific TCR depth and breadth did not differ between the two schedules. Trial participants were enrolled by age into 18-55, 56-69 and 70-plus year subgroups, with roughly 150, 30 and 60 TCR-sequenced participants respectively. A total of 233 trial participants underwent TCR sequencing, of whom about 210 received two doses of AZD1222 and about 25 received two doses of the MenACWY control vaccine. The paper's findings and limits, for the study overall: Conclusions about previously exposed vaccinees were limited because only a handful of AZD1222 recipients were SARS-CoV-2 seropositive at baseline. Most participants were white British and females outnumbered males, and the authors suggested that clonal diversity may have been underestimated. Reportedly, almost half of the unique spike-specific TCRs recognized epitopes lying outside the regions that are mutated in the B.1.351 and B.1.1.7 variants. After two AZD1222 doses, both the breadth and the depth of spike-specific TCRs were significantly higher than at day 0 and than in MenACWY recipients. Vaccine-associated CD4 TCRs spanned the whole spike protein, with dominant responses in regions 160-218 and 743-854. Because no samples from the day 14 peak response were available, repertoires could be characterized only after the peak T cell response. In the small 56-69-year group, the increase in depth fell short of significance, most likely because of low power.

In the paper's terms, the time point label means: baseline before first vaccination. The vaccinee samples were drawn from two UK trials, COV001 and COV002, one of which was a single-blind randomized controlled phase 2/3 trial testing AZD1222 (ChAdOx1 nCoV-19) in healthy adults. For TCRbeta chain sequencing, PBMC samples from trial participants were taken at day 0 and at day 28 after the second dose. The CDR3 regions of human TCRbeta chains were analyzed by immunosequencing. In the authors' own workflow: Repertoire TCRs were checked for matches against a reference library of SARS-CoV-2-specific TCRs that had been generated using the MIRA antigen-specificity platform. Breadth was defined as the fraction of unique TCRs that were SARS-CoV-2-associated. Depth was defined as the fraction of total T cells that were SARS-CoV-2-associated. Using the MIRA data, every spike-specific TCR was mapped to the spike region that the TCR reacted to and assigned to either a CD4 or a CD8 class. Log10-transformed breadth and depth values were compared by one-way ANOVA with Sidak's multiple comparisons tests. Here the immuneACCESS table is served through TCRdb, limited to in-frame sequences with V and J called. Missing clones are a known gap in these copies; in checked studies unresolved V genes cover under half, and the rest lacks a known reason. V and J calls plus clone size are reproduced from that table; the DNA served to infer D and trimming. In all, the sample holds 130,000 or so clones, and more than 70% of those were seen once. 2.5% to 3% of the sample is held by the ten biggest clonotypes.

CDR1 and CDR2 are read off the germline V gene as ENHRY and SYGVKD. The CDR3 sequence holds 14 residues, the cysteine and phenylalanine included. Only the CDR3 region is kept as DNA, spanning 42 bases read in frame from base 1. Trimming accounts for 6 bases at V and 4 bases at J, while the number of junction bases matched to no gene is 5. To note about this clone: What this receptor recognizes is not known. Per-nucleotide qualities are absent, and no much larger clonotype sits a single base away.

The source material was peripheral blood, sampled on day 0 of AZD1222 vaccination. The sequence links TRBV10-3 to TRBJ1-1; 10 bases in the junction line up with TRBD1. This TCR was sampled from an adult in good health. The CDR3 protein sequence reads: CAIRAGTGVTEAFF. Here is the DNA: TGTGCCATCAGAGCCGGGACAGGGGTCACTGAAGCTTTCTTT.